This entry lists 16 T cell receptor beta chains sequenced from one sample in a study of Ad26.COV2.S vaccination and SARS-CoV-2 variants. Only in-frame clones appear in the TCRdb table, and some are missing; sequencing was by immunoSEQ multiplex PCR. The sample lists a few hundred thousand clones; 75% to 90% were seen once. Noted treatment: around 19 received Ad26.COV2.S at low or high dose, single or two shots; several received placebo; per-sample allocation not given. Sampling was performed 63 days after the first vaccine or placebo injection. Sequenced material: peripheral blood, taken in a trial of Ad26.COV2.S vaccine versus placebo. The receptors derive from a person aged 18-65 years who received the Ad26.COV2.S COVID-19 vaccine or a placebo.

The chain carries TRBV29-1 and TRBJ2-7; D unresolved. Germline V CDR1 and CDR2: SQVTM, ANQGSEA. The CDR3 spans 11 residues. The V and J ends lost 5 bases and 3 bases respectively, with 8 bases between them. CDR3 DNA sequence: TGCAGCGTTTCTACTGGCTACGAGCAGTACTTC. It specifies CSVSTGYEQYF.

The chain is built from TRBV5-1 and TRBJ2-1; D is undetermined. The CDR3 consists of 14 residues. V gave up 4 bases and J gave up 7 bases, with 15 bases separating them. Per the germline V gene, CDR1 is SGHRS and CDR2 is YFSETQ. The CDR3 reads CASSPPGSWNEQFF. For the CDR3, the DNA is TGCGCCAGCAGCCCCCCTGGTTCTTGGAATGAGCAGTTCTTC.

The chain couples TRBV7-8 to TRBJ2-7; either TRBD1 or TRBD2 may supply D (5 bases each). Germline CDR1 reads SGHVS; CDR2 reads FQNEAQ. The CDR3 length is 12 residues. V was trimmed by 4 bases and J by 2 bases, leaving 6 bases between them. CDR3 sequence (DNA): TGTGCCAGCAGCTCGGGACCCTACGAGCAGTACTTC. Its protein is CASSSGPYEQYF.

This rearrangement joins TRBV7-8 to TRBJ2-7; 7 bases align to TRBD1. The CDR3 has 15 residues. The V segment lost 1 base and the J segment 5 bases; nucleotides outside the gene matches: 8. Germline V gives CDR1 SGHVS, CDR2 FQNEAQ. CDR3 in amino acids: CASSLEAVRGHEQYF. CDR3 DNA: TGTGCCAGCAGCTTAGAAGCGGTGAGGGGGCACGAGCAGTACTTC.

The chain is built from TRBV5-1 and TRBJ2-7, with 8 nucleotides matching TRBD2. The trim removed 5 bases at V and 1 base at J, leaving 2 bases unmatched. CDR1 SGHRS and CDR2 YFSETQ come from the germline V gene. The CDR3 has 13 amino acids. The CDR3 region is CASRRGASYEQYF. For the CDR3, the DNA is TGCGCCAGCAGGCGGGGGGCGTCCTACGAGCAGTACTTC.

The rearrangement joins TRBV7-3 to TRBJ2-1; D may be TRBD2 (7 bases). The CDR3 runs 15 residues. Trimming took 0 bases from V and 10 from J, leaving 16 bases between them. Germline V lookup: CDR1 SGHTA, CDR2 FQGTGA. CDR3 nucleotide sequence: TGTGCCAGCAGCTTAACGGGGGGGCCCGAGGGAGAGCAGTTCTTC. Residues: CASSLTGGPEGEQFF.

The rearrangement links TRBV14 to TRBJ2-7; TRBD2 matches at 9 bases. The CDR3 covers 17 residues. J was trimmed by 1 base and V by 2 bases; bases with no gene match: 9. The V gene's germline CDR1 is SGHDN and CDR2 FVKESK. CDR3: CASSQRGLSGRSYEQYF. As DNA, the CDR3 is TGTGCCAGCAGCCAAAGGGGGCTGAGCGGGAGGTCCTACGAGCAGTACTTC.

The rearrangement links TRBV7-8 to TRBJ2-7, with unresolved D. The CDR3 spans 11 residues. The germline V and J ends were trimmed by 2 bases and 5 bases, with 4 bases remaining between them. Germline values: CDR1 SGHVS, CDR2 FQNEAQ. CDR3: CASSLRDEQYF. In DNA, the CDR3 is TGTGCCAGCAGCTTACGGGACGAGCAGTACTTC.

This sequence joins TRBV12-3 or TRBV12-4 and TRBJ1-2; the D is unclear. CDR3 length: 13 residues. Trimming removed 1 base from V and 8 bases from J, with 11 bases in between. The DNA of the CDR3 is TGTGCCAGCAGTTTAGGTCCCCTCACGGGCTACACCTTC. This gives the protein CASSLGPLTGYTF.

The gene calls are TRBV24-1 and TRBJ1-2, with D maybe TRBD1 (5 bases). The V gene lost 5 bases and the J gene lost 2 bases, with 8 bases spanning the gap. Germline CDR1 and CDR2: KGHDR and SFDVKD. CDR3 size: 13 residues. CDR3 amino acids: CATSAQANYGYTF. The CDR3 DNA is TGTGCCACCAGTGCACAGGCCAACTATGGCTACACCTTC.

The CDR3 region has the DNA TGTGCCAGCAGTTTAATCCCCGCCACCCACTACGAGCAGTACTTC. It encodes CASSLIPATHYEQYF. V usage is TRBV28 and J usage is TRBJ2-7; D unresolved. Trimming left V 2 bases short and J 3 bases short, with 14 bases between. From germline, CDR1 is MDHEN and CDR2 SYDVKM. The CDR3 consists of 15 residues.

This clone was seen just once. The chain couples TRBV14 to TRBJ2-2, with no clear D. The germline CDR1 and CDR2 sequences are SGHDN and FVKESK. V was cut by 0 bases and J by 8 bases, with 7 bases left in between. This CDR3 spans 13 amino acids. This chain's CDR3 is CASSQDGRGELFF. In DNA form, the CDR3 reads TGTGCCAGCAGCCAAGATGGTCGTGGGGAGCTGTTTTTT.

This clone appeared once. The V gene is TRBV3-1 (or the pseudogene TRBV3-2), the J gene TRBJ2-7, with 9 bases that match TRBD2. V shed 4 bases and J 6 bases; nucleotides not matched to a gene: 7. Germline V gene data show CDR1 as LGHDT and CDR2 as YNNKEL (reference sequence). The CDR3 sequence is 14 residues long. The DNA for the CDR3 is TGTGCCAGCAGCCGTAGCGGGAGTGGGGGCGAGCAGTACTTC. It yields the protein CASSRSGSGGEQYF.

CDR3 in amino acids: CASSIVGNEQYF. The CDR3 DNA follows: TGTGCCAGTAGTATCGTAGGGAACGAGCAGTACTTC. This sequence joins TRBV19 and TRBJ2-7; D gene unclear. The germline gives CDR1 LNHDA, CDR2 SQIVND (reference sequence). This CDR3 is built from 12 residues. V lost 3 bases and J lost 5, with 8 bases in between.

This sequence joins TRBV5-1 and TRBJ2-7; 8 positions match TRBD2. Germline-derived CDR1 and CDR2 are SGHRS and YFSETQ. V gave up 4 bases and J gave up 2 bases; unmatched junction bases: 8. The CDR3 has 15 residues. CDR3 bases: TGCGCCAGCAGCAAAGAGACGGGACTAGCCTACGAGCAGTACTTC. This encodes CASSKETGLAYEQYF. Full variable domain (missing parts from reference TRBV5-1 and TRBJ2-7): KAGVTQTPRYLIKTRGQQVTLSCSPISGHRSVSWYQQTPGQGLQFLFEYFSETQRNKGNFPGRFSGRQFSNSRSEMNVSTLELGDSALYLCASSKETGLAYEQYFGPGTRLTVT.

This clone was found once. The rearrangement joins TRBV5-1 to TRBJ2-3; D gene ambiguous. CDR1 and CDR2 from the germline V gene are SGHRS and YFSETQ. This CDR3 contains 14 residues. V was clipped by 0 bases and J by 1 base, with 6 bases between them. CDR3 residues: CASSLAARTDTQYF. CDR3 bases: TGCGCCAGCAGCTTGGCGGCCCGCACAGATACGCAGTATTTT.